Presented here are 18 T cell receptor beta chains from one specimen sequenced in a study of somatic mutations in cytotoxic T cells in rheumatoid arthritis. Profiling relied on immunoSEQ multiplex PCR, and the TCRdb table lists in-frame clones only, not all of them. Of some 14,000 clones in the sample, less than 80% are singletons; the top ten hold 25% to 30%. Sequenced input: CD8+ T cells sorted from blood. The source is an adult with rheumatoid arthritis.

The chain joins TRBV29-1 to TRBJ2-5; TRBD1 matches 8 bases. CDR3 length equals 12 residues. The germline gives CDR1 SQVTM, CDR2 ANQGSEA. The J segment lost 3 bases and the V segment lost 7 bases, leaving 4 bases of the junction unmatched. The CDR3 DNA follows: TGCAGCGCCCCGGACAGGGAAGAGACCCAGTACTTC. Translation gives CSAPDREETQYF.

DNA of the CDR3: TGCGCCAGCCGACGCCCGACTAGCCCTGTCCCCTACGAGCAGTACTTC. Its protein product is CASRRPTSPVPYEQYF. This sequence joins TRBV10-1 and TRBJ2-7, with 7 bases that match TRBD2. V shed 8 bases, J shed 2 bases, and the junction held 15 bases outside the gene matches. CDR3 length equals 16 residues. Germline values: CDR1 WNHNN, CDR2 SYGVQD (reference sequence).

This chain connects TRBV13 to TRBJ2-3; D unresolved. The CDR3 spans 13 residues. V was trimmed by 0 bases and J by 5 bases, leaving 6 bases between them. From germline, CDR1 is PRHDT and CDR2 FYEKMQ (reference sequence). The CDR3 loop is CASSLGLGDTQYF. Written as DNA, the CDR3 is TGTGCCAGCAGCTTAGGCCTCGGAGATACGCAGTATTTT.

The count of this clone is one. J is TRBJ2-3 and V is TRBV9, with D tentatively TRBD1 or TRBD2 (5 bases each). The CDR3 consists of 14 residues. Trimming cost V 0 bases and J 2 bases, with 7 bases left between them. Germline-derived CDR1 and CDR2 are SGDLS and YYNGEE. As DNA, the CDR3 is TGTGCCAGCAGCGTAGCGGGGCACACAGATACGCAGTATTTT. Translation: CASSVAGHTDTQYF.

The rearrangement uses TRBV5-6 and TRBJ2-7; 8 nucleotides align to TRBD1. This CDR3 has 14 amino acids. Germline CDR1 and CDR2: SGHDT and YYEEEE. Unmatched junction bases numbered 4, after V lost 3 bases and J lost 2 bases. This chain's CDR3 is CASSWGTGTYEQYF. DNA of the CDR3: TGTGCCAGCAGCTGGGGGACAGGTACCTACGAGCAGTACTTC. The full variable domain, completed using reference TRBV5-6 and TRBJ2-7, is DAGVTQSPTHLIKTRGQQVTLRCSPKSGHDTVSWYQQALGQGPQFIFQYYEEEERQRGNFPDRFSGHQFPNYSSELNVNALLLGDSALYLCASSWGTGTYEQYFGPGTRLTVT.

Points on this clone: Its ends do not fully match the called genes, so a read error is possible. CDR3 amino acids: CASRSPRQGDTGELLF. CDR3 DNA: TGTGCCAGCAGATCCCCCCGACAGGGGGATACCGGGGAGCTGCTTTTT. The chain recombines TRBV7-6 with TRBJ2-2; TRBD1 matches at 9 bases. The V gene's germline CDR1 is SGHVS and CDR2 FNYEAQ. The CDR3 totals 16 residues.

The V gene is TRBV5-5, the J gene TRBJ2-3, with TRBD1 identical over 7 bases. Trimming removed 3 bases from V and 2 bases from J; junction bases left unmatched: 6. The CDR3 has 15 residues. From germline, CDR1 is SGHKS and CDR2 YYEKEE (reference sequence). The CDR3 spells CASSSGQSYTDTQYF. The CDR3 DNA is TGTGCCAGCAGCTCGGGACAGTCCTACACAGATACGCAGTATTTT.

The rearrangement links TRBV29-1 to TRBJ2-7, with D possibly being TRBD2 (7 bases). CDR1 and CDR2 from the germline V gene are SQVTM and ANQGSEA. V was pared by 3 bases and J by 3 bases, with 18 bases between. The CDR3 sequence is 15 residues long. The CDR3 DNA is TGCAGCGTTGATCTGGGGGGGCAAGAGGTCTACGAGCAGTACTTC. Translation: CSVDLGGQEVYEQYF.

This clone came up a few times. CDR3 in amino acids: CASTGPENTEAFF. The CDR3 DNA reads TGTGCCAGCACAGGTCCAGAGAACACTGAAGCTTTCTTT. J is TRBJ1-1 and V is TRBV9; D not certain. This CDR3 has 13 residues. Germline CDR1 and CDR2: SGDLS and YYNGEE. The V and J ends lost 6 bases and 1 base respectively, with 10 bases between them.

This clone was observed a few times. CDR3 nucleotide sequence: TGTGCCAGCAGCTTAGACAGGGGTTCCCCCTACGAGCAGTACTTC. It translates to CASSLDRGSPYEQYF. The chain uses TRBV7-6 and TRBJ2-7; TRBD1 aligns across 7 bases. The junction had 5 bases not matched to a gene; V was cut back by 1 base and J by 2 bases. Germline CDR1 reads SGHVS; CDR2 reads FNYEAQ. This CDR3 contains 15 residues.

This chain joins TRBV9 and TRBJ1-1, with a tentative D call TRBD1 (6 bases). V lost 0 bases, J lost 6 bases, and 9 bases lay in between. This CDR3 has 13 residues. CDR1 is SGDLS, CDR2 YYNGEE, per germline. CDR3 region: CASSVVAGAEAFF. For the CDR3, the DNA is TGTGCCAGCAGCGTAGTGGCAGGGGCTGAAGCTTTCTTT.

DNA of the CDR3: TGTGCCAGCAGCCCCGAGGGGGGGGGCTACGAGCAGTACTTC. Amino acid sequence: CASSPEGGGYEQYF. This chain joins TRBV13 and TRBJ2-7, with D maybe TRBD2 (7 bases). The CDR3 has 14 amino acids. Per the germline V gene, CDR1 is PRHDT and CDR2 is FYEKMQ (reference sequence). V was cut by 5 bases and J by 3 bases, with 14 bases left in between.

This sequence joins TRBV21-1 and TRBJ1-5; the D segment call TRBD1 is taken from the table without a DNA check. TRBV21-1 is given as a pseudogene. The CDR3 length is 16 residues. CDR3 residues: CASTPRPTGSNQPQHF. In DNA form, the CDR3 reads TGTGCCAGCACTCCCCGTCCCACAGGGAGCAACCAGCCCCAGCATTTT.

The rearrangement links TRBV27 to TRBJ2-3; D remains ambiguous. Germline CDR1 reads MNHEY; CDR2 reads SMNVEV (reference sequence). V was cut by 5 bases and J by 4 bases, with 7 bases left in between. The CDR3 is 12 amino acids. The CDR3 nucleotides are TGTGCCAGCAGTCGGCCCTCAGATACGCAGTATTTT. It is translated as CASSRPSDTQYF.

V gene TRBV7-9 combines with J gene TRBJ2-7; 8 nucleotides match TRBD1. With V trimmed by 0 bases and J by 4 bases, 5 bases remained unmatched. There are 15 residues in the CDR3. Germline V gene sequence: CDR1 SEHNR, CDR2 FQNEAQ (reference sequence). CDR3 DNA: TGTGCCAGCAGCTTAGCACAGGGGGAGCGGTACGAGCAGTACTTC. It encodes CASSLAQGERYEQYF.

The J gene is TRBJ1-5, the V gene TRBV19, with D possibly TRBD1 on 5 matching bases. Germline V gene sequence: CDR1 LNHDA, CDR2 SQIVND (reference sequence). With 3 bases removed from V and 2 bases from J, the gap between germline ends came to 17 bases. This CDR3 comprises 17 residues. The CDR3 is CASSMRGGSRRNQPQHF. The CDR3, as DNA: TGTGCCAGTAGTATGCGGGGGGGTTCTCGACGCAATCAGCCCCAGCATTTT.

The rearrangement joins TRBV9 to TRBJ2-1, with TRBD2 as a possible D gene (6 bases). CDR3 length: 17 amino acids. The V and J ends lost 0 bases and 0 bases respectively, with 13 bases between them. Germline V gene lookup returns CDR1 SGDLS and CDR2 YYNGEE. CDR3 sequence reads: CASSVGTSKSSYNEQFF. The CDR3 DNA is TGTGCCAGCAGCGTAGGCACTAGCAAGAGCTCCTACAATGAGCAGTTCTTC. Full variable domain (remainder filled in from reference TRBV9 and TRBJ2-1): DSGVTQTPKHLITATGQRVTLRCSPRSGDLSVYWYQQSLDQGLQFLIQYYNGEERAKGNILERFSAQQFPDLHSELNLSSLELGDSALYFCASSVGTSKSSYNEQFFGPGTRLTVL.

V is TRBV28 and J is TRBJ1-1; D gene uncertain. The CDR3 consists of 13 residues. V gave up 5 bases and J gave up 0 bases, with 7 bases separating them. Germline CDR1 MDHEN, CDR2 SYDVKM. In DNA, the CDR3 is TGTGCCAGCAGTAGAATCATGAACACTGAAGCTTTCTTT. Translation: CASSRIMNTEAFF.